This T cell receptor beta chain was documented in a study of neurological immune-mediated disorders. Synthesis of cDNA was carried out by template-switch 5'RACE. The reaction used 10-nucleotide random UMIs. In TCRdb, the 5' RACE reads were re-called with MiXCR into one record per CDR3 protein. Of around 70,000 distinct CDR3 sequences in the sample, more than 3% were seen once. Findings and limits, study-wide: Multiple sclerosis was found to have the least TCR clonal expansion, below healthy controls, and HTLV-1-associated myelopathy the most.

The CDR3 spans 16 residues. V was clipped by 0 bases and J by 5 bases, with 17 bases between them. CDR1 and CDR2 (germline): SGHRS, YFSETQ. This clonotype was seen many times. What it recognizes is unknown. The chain uses TRBV5-1 and TRBJ1-1; no reliable D call. Specimen: PBMCs. This receptor was taken from a woman aged 45-59 years with multiple sclerosis. The CDR3 nucleotides are TGCGCCAGCAGCTTGGCCGCCCCACCTCTGGGGACTGAAGCTTTCTTT. Translated, it gives CASSLAAPPLGTEAFF. Full variable domain (remainder filled in from reference TRBV5-1 and TRBJ1-1): KAGVTQTPRYLIKTRGQQVTLSCSPISGHRSVSWYQQTPGQGLQFLFEYFSETQRNKGNFPGRFSGRQFSNSRSEMNVSTLELGDSALYLCASSLAAPPLGTEAFFGQGTRLTVV.